These T cell receptor beta chains were read from a single sample in a study of post-analysis software for immune sequencing data. TCRdb re-analysed the PCR reads in MiXCR, keeping a single row per CDR3 protein. The table lists roughly 200,000 distinct CDR3 sequences, over 25% of them singletons, with approximately 3.6% in the top ten. The sample comprised blood. These receptors originate from a girl aged 2 to 17 with multiple sclerosis. Each CDR3 is given with its conserved first and last residue. D genes are given only for firm matches. Clone size is not always given. Where it is, it says once, few, many or a class for expanded clones.

clone_size	d_call	v_call	j_call	cdr3_aa	cdr3_nt
.	TRBD1	TRBV20-1	TRBJ1-1	CSAVPRGLGTGAFF	TGCAGTGCTGTTCCCAGGGGGCTCGGGACTGGAGCTTTCTTT
few	TRBD2	TRBV5-1	TRBJ2-3	CASSKGLAVTDTQYF	TGCGCCAGCAGCAAGGGACTAGCGGTCACAGATACGCAGTATTTT
.	TRBD1	TRBV9	TRBJ1-1	CVSSPPTGMNTEAFF	TGTGTCAGCAGCCCCCCGACAGGGATGAACACTGAAGCTTTCTTT
.	.	TRBV6-5	TRBJ1-2	CASSYGGSQSAAYGYTF	TGTGCCAGCAGTTACGGCGGAAGTCAGTCCGCGGCTTATGGCTACACCTTC
.	.	TRBV7-9	TRBJ1-6	CASSSGSARYSPLHF	TGTGCCAGCAGTTCAGGTTCGGCGCGATATTCACCCCTCCACTTT
.	TRBD1	TRBV29-1	TRBJ1-2	CSVVQGSGYGYTF	TGCAGCGTTGTACAGGGGTCGGGCTATGGCTACACCTTC
many	.	TRBV27	TRBJ2-1	CASSTSSPQYEQFF	TGTGCCAGCAGTACATCCTCCCCCCAGTATGAGCAGTTCTTC
.	TRBD1	TRBV28	TRBJ2-5	CASSLNRGSGQETQYF	TGTGCCAGCAGTTTAAACAGGGGTAGTGGTCAAGAGACCCAGTACTTC
.	TRBD1	TRBV7-2	TRBJ2-7	CASSLQGQLVGSRLYEQYF	TGTGCCAGCAGCTTACAGGGACAGCTGGTGGGGTCCAGACTCTACGAGCAGTACTTC
many	.	TRBV13	TRBJ2-7	CASSSPDLGSEQYF	TGTGCCAGCAGCTCCCCGGACCTGGGGTCCGAGCAGTACTTC
few	TRBD2	TRBV20-1	TRBJ2-7	CSAEAGTSGRASRGEQYF	TGCAGTGCTGAAGCCGGGACTAGCGGGAGGGCCAGTCGAGGCGAGCAGTACTTC
few	.	TRBV3-1	TRBJ2-3	CASSQGVTATRVDTQYF	TGTGCCAGCAGCCAAGGGGTTACGGCCACCCGAGTAGATACGCAGTATTTT
.	.	TRBV18	TRBJ2-1	CASSPPVRTDEQFF	TGTGCCAGCTCACCACCCGTCAGGACCGATGAGCAGTTCTTC
many	.	TRBV28	TRBJ1-4	CASSVPGIEFF	TGTGCCAGCAGTGTTCCGGGAATAGAGTTTTTT
.	.	TRBV14	TRBJ2-6	CASSQVWGRLIRTSGANVLTF	TGTGCCAGCAGCCAAGTATGGGGGCGCCTCATTCGCACCTCTGGGGCCAACGTCCTGACTTTC
.	.	TRBV7-2	TRBJ1-6	CASSISDGPSFHLHF	TGTGCCAGCAGCATCTCGGACGGACCCAGCTTTCACCTCCACTTT
few	TRBD1	TRBV5-1	TRBJ1-5	CASSFTGGDNQPQHF	TGCGCCAGCAGCTTTACAGGGGGAGACAATCAGCCCCAGCATTTT
.	TRBD2	TRBV10-3	TRBJ2-7	CAISGGGRRVDEQYF	TGTGCCATCAGTGGGGGGGGTAGGAGGGTGGACGAGCAGTACTTC
.	.	TRBV7-9	TRBJ1-2	CASSSEGVNYGYTF	TGTGCCAGCAGCTCCGAGGGGGTTAACTATGGCTACACCTTC
many	.	TRBV7-9	TRBJ2-1	CASSPSRSSYNEQFF	TGTGCCAGCAGCCCTAGCCGGAGCTCCTACAATGAGCAGTTCTTC
few	.	TRBV29-1	TRBJ1-5	CSVGGVGNQPQHF	TGCAGCGTTGGAGGAGTTGGCAATCAGCCCCAGCATTTT
.	.	TRBV9	TRBJ1-4	CASSVGVRVTKKLFF	TGTGCCAGCAGCGTAGGCGTGAGGGTGACTAAAAAACTGTTTTTT
.	TRBD2	TRBV6-2/TRBV6-3	TRBJ2-3	CASSPSGGNQYF	TGTGCCAGCAGCCCAAGCGGGGGGAACCAGTATTTT
many	TRBD1	TRBV5-1	TRBJ2-6	CASSSPLFRDSPSSGANVLTF	TGCGCCAGCAGCTCTCCCCTCTTCCGGGACAGCCCAAGCTCTGGGGCCAACGTCCTGACTTTC
many	.	TRBV20-1	TRBJ2-1	CSADGGSYNEQFF	TGCAGTGCTGATGGGGGTTCCTACAATGAGCAGTTCTTC
.	.	TRBV30	TRBJ2-1	CAWADTSYNEQFF	TGTGCCTGGGCCGACACGAGCTACAATGAGCAGTTCTTC
few	TRBD1	TRBV5-5	TRBJ2-3	CASSPRDRGQTDTQYF	TGTGCCAGCAGCCCCCGGGACAGGGGGCAGACAGATACGCAGTATTTT
.	.	TRBV14	TRBJ2-1	CASSPFGSGPYNEQFF	TGTGCCAGCAGCCCTTTCGGATCCGGGCCCTACAATGAGCAGTTCTTC
few	TRBD1	TRBV28	TRBJ1-6	CASSTGTVYNSPLHF	TGTGCCAGCAGCACCGGGACAGTCTATAATTCACCCCTCCACTTT
many	.	TRBV13	TRBJ2-7	CASSLAGGSAPYEQYF	TGTGCCAGCAGCTTAGCCGGGGGTAGCGCACCCTACGAGCAGTACTTC
many	TRBD1	TRBV5-1	TRBJ1-6	CASSKTGGGSPLHF	TGCGCCAGCAGCAAGACAGGGGGCGGTTCACCCCTCCACTTT
many	.	TRBV7-2	TRBJ2-7	CASSLATDYEQYF	TGTGCCAGCAGCTTGGCGACCGACTACGAGCAGTACTTC
once	.	TRBV20-1	TRBJ1-2	CSARRGVQGGAYGYTF	TGCAGTGCTAGACGCGGAGTCCAGGGCGGGGCCTATGGCTACACCTTC
.	.	TRBV29-1	TRBJ1-1	CSVEVKVWDTVAFF	TGCAGCGTTGAAGTAAAGGTTTGGGACACTGTAGCTTTCTTT
.	TRBD1	TRBV15	TRBJ1-5	CATSSYRGQPQHF	TGTGCCACCAGCAGTTACAGGGGTCAGCCCCAGCATTTT
many	.	TRBV12-3/TRBV12-4	TRBJ2-5	CASSFGGGRQETQYF	TGTGCCAGCAGTTTTGGGGGAGGTCGACAAGAGACCCAGTACTTC
.	.	TRBV20-1	TRBJ2-1	CSARDLGVLGLNEQFF	TGCAGTGCTAGAGATCTCGGGGTGTTAGGGCTTAATGAGCAGTTCTTC
few	.	TRBV28	TRBJ1-5	CASSSSRVGSSQPQHF	TGTGCCAGCAGTTCCTCCAGGGTAGGGTCATCTCAGCCCCAGCATTTT
.	TRBD1	TRBV29-1	TRBJ2-5	CSVPDRTPGETQYF	TGCAGCGTGCCGGACAGGACCCCTGGAGAGACCCAGTACTTC
.	.	TRBV25-1	TRBJ2-4	CASSAPGGGKYIQYF	TGTGCCAGCAGTGCCCCCGGAGGGGGCAAGTACATTCAGTACTTC
.	.	TRBV28	TRBJ2-7	CASSLRTTNYEQYF	TGTGCCAGCAGTCTCCGGACTACTAACTACGAGCAGTACTTC
once	.	TRBV12-3/TRBV12-4	TRBJ2-5	CASSRMPGAETQYF	TGTGCCAGCAGTCGGATGCCAGGGGCAGAGACCCAGTACTTC
.	.	TRBV11-3	TRBJ2-2	CASSLQAYLDTGELFF	TGTGCCAGCAGCCTCCAAGCGTATTTAGACACCGGGGAGCTGTTTTTT
.	TRBD1	TRBV29-1	TRBJ2-1	CSDRQGVHNERFF	TGCAGCGACCGACAGGGTGTCCACAATGAGCGGTTCTTC
few	.	TRBV13	TRBJ2-6	CASSLPRASGANVLTF	TGTGCCAGTAGCCTCCCTCGGGCGTCTGGGGCCAACGTCCTGACTTTC
.	.	TRBV20-1	TRBJ1-3	CSARPQGSGNTIYF	TGCAGTGCTAGACCCCAGGGATCCGGAAACACCATATATTTT
.	.	TRBV7-9	TRBJ1-1	CASSPEGPRAFF	TGTGCCAGCAGCCCGGAGGGGCCGAGAGCTTTCTTT
few	.	TRBV5-1	TRBJ2-1	CASSPSGRPYNEQFF	TGCGCCAGCAGCCCCTCGGGGAGACCATACAATGAGCAGTTCTTC
many	.	TRBV29-1	TRBJ2-3	CSALPTRTRTDTQYF	TGCAGCGCTCTTCCGACTAGAACCCGCACAGATACGCAGTATTTT
.	.	TRBV28	TRBJ1-1	CASSQVRSTEAFF	TGTGCCAGCAGCCAAGTTAGGAGCACTGAAGCTTTCTTT
.	TRBD1	TRBV7-2	TRBJ2-3	CASSLAGQGRDTQYF	TGTGCCAGCAGCTTAGCTGGACAGGGGAGAGATACGCAGTATTTT